One sample yielded the 3 T cell receptor beta chains listed below, sequenced in a study of T cell changes during pregnancy in multiple sclerosis. The protocol was immunoSEQ multiplex PCR, while the TCRdb copy is restricted to in-frame clones and leaves out a portion. Of roughly 57,000 clones in the sample, roughly nine tenths were seen once. Sequenced here: peripheral blood, sampled in the first trimester of pregnancy. The receptor source for this set is a female donor with multiple sclerosis, enrolled in a pregnancy study.

The chain joins TRBV11-2 to TRBJ2-7; 7 bases align to TRBD1. CDR1 SGHAT and CDR2 FQNNGV come from the germline V gene. The V segment lost 5 bases and the J segment 4 bases; nucleotides outside the gene matches: 8. The length of the CDR3 is 14 residues. CDR3 amino acids: CASSLKRGQYEQYF. In DNA form, the CDR3 reads TGTGCCAGCAGCCTAAAAAGGGGACAGTACGAGCAGTACTTC.

The rearrangement uses TRBV29-1 and TRBJ1-2, with D possibly being TRBD1 (5 bases). The CDR3 covers 11 residues. Trimming took off 8 bases at V and 8 bases at J, with 15 bases between the two ends. CDR1 is SQVTM and CDR2 is ANQGSEA in the germline V gene. This chain's CDR3 is CSPGREYGYTF. Written as DNA, the CDR3 is TGCAGCCCAGGGAGGGAATACGGCTACACCTTC.

The chain employs TRBV6-5 and TRBJ1-5, with D unresolved. With 0 bases removed from V and 1 base from J, the gap between germline ends came to 4 bases. This CDR3 contains 14 residues. Germline values: CDR1 MNHEY, CDR2 SVGAGI. CDR3 coding DNA: TGTGCCAGCAGTTACTCGAGAAGCAATCAGCCCCAGCATTTT. Residues: CASSYSRSNQPQHF.